This T cell receptor (beta chain) is drawn from a study of blood T cell repertoires in COVID-19. At the level of the study: Italy, Spain and the United States were the sources of the convalescent and acute COVID-19 samples. PBMCs, B-cell-depleted T cells, or T cells provided the cDNA or gDNA that made up the material.

Original analysis: Reference gene primers were amplified, and this amplification served to estimate nucleated cell counts. The data were produced by immunoSEQ multiplex PCR, yet TCRdb's version contains in-frame clones alone and is incomplete. V and J calls plus clone size are reproduced from that table; the DNA served to infer D and trimming. The sample carries some 87,000 clones, approximately 90% recorded once. Followed over time, Seattle patients had been enrolled while infection was active. The clonotype originates from a human donor with COVID-19, enrolled during active disease. The donor label of this sample is uncertain. Material for sequencing was peripheral blood.

Here the CDR3 DNA reads TGTGCCAGCAGCCAACCCCTGGGGACTACTAACTATGGCTACACCTTC. Translation gives CASSQPLGTTNYGYTF. The chain links TRBV4-2 to TRBJ1-2; tentatively, D is TRBD1 (5 bases). V lost 2 bases and J 0 bases, leaving 13 bases between the germline ends. Germline CDR1 LGHNA, CDR2 YNFKEQ. CDR3 length: 16 amino acids.